This T cell receptor beta chain was found in a study of CD8 T cells in Susac syndrome. The CDR3 is 15 residues long. CDR1 SNHLY and CDR2 FYNNEI come from the germline V gene. The V end was cut by 1 base, the J end by 0 bases, with 8 bases between. The RNA, about 0.45 to 1 ug, was put through reverse transcription using random hexamers. TCRdb called the immunoSEQ multiplex PCR reads again in MiXCR, with one record for every CDR3 protein. The data show over 100,000 distinct CDR3 sequences, about nine tenths seen once. The CD8+ and CD4+ T cells were isolated magnetically using a negative isolation approach, whereas the TEMRA cells were enriched by FACS.

The sample comprised CD4+ T cells from PBMCs. The chain joins TRBV2 to TRBJ2-3; D possibly uses TRBD1 or TRBD2 (5 bases each). This sequence originates from a human donor in good health. CDR3 bases: TGTGCCAGCAGTGAAGAGGGGACCAGCACAGATACGCAGTATTTT. This translates into CASSEEGTSTDTQYF.